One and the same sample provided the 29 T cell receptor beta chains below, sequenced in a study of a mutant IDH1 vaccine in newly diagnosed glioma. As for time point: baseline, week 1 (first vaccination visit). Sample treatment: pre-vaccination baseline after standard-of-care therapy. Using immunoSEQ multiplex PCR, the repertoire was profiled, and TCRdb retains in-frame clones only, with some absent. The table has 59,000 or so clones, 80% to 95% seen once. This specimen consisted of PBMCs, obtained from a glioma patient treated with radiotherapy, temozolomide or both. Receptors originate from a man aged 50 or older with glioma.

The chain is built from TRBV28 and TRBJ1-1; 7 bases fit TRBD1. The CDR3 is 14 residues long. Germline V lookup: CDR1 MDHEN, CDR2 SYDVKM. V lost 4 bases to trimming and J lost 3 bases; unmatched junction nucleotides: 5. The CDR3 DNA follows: TGTGCCAGCAGTTCGACAGGGTGGGACACTGAAGCTTTCTTT. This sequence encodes CASSSTGWDTEAFF.

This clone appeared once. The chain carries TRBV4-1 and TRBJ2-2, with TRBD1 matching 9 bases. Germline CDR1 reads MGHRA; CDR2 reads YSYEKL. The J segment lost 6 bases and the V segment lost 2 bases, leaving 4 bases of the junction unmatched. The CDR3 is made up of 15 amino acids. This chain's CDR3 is CASSQPGTGSGELFF. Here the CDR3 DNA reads TGCGCCAGCAGCCAACCGGGGACAGGGTCCGGGGAGCTGTTTTTT.

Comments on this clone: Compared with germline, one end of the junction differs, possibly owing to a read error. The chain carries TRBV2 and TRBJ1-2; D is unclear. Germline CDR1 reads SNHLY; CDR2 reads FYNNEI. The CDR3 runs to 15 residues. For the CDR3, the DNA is TGTGCCAGCACTGAATGGACGGCCCAACCCCACGGCTACACCTTC. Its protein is CASTEWTAQPHGYTF. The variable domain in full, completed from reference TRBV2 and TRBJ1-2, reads EPEVTQTPSHQVTQMGQEVILRCVPISNHLYFYWYRQILGQKVEFLVSFYNNEISEKSEIFDDQFSVERPDGSNFTLKIRSTKLEDSAMYFCASTEWTAQPHGYTFGSGTRLTVV.

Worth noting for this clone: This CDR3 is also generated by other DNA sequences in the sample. Written as DNA, the CDR3 is TGTGCCAGTAGGCATAGCAATCAGCCCCAGCATTTT. It yields the protein CASRHSNQPQHF. The rearrangement joins TRBV19 to TRBJ1-5; unclear D gene. The V end lost 6 bases, the J end lost 0 bases, and 3 bases lay between the germline ends. This CDR3 comprises 12 residues. Germline loops: CDR1 LNHDA, CDR2 SQIVND (reference sequence).

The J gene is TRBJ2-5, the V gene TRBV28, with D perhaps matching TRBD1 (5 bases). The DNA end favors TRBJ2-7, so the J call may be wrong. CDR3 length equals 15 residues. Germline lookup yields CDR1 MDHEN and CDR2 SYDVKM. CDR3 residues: CASNPPTERGYEQYF. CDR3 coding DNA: TGTGCCAGCAACCCGCCCACAGAAAGGGGTTACGAGCAGTACTTC.

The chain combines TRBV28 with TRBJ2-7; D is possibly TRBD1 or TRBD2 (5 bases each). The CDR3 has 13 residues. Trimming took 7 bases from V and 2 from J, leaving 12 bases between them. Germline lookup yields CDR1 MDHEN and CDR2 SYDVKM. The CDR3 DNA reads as TGTGCCAGCAAGAGGGGAAGTACCTACGAGCAGTACTTC. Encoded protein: CASKRGSTYEQYF. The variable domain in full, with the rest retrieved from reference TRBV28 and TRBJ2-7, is DVKVTQSSRYLVKRTGEKVFLECVQDMDHENMFWYRQDPGLGLRLIYFSYDVKMKEKGDIPEGYSVSREKKERFSLILESASTNQTSMYLCASKRGSTYEQYFGPGTRLTVT.

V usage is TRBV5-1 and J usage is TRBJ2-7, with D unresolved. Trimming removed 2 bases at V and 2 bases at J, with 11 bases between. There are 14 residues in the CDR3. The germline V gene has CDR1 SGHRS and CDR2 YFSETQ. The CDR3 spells CASSLGDTAYEQYF. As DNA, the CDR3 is TGCGCCAGCAGCTTAGGTGACACCGCCTACGAGCAGTACTTC.

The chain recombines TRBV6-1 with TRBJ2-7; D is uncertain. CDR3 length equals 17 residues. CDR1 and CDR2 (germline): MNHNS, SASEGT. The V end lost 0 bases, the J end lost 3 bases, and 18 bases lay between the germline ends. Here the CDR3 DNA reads TGTGCCAGCAGTGAAGCGCTTTGGGCTCATAAGGGCTACGAGCAGTACTTC. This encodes CASSEALWAHKGYEQYF.

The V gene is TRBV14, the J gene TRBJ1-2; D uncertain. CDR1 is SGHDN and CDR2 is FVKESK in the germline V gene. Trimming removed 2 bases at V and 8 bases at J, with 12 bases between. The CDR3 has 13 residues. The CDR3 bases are TGTGCCAGCAGCCAACTGGTTTCGTCCGGCTACACCTTC. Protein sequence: CASSQLVSSGYTF.

CDR3 DNA: TGTGCCAGCAGCCGGGACAGGGGGCAAGGGTACGAGCAGTACTTC. It specifies CASSRDRGQGYEQYF. The chain is built from TRBV5-5 and TRBJ2-7; 12 bases map to TRBD1. From germline, CDR1 is SGHKS and CDR2 YYEKEE (reference sequence). V lost 4 bases and J lost 4; bases outside the gene matches: 6. The CDR3 contains 15 residues.

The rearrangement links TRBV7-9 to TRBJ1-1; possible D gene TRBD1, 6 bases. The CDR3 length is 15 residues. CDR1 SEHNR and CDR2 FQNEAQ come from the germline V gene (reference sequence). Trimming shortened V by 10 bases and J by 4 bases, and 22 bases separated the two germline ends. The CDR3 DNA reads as TGTGCCACCCAGGGCGAACAGGGTCTCGGCACTGAAGCTTTCTTT. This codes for CATQGEQGLGTEAFF.

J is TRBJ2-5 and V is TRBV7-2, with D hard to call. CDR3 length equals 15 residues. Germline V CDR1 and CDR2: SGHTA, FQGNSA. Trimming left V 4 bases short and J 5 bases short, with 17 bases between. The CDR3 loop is CASSSRRARWETQYF. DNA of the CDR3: TGTGCCAGCAGCTCCAGAAGGGCGCGGTGGGAGACCCAGTACTTC.

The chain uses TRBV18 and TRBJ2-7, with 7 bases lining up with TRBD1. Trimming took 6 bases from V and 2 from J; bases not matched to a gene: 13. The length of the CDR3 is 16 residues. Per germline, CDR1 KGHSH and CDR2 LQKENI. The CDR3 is CASSPRQAQGTYEQYF. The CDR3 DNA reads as TGTGCCAGCTCCCCCCGGCAGGCACAGGGGACCTACGAGCAGTACTTC.

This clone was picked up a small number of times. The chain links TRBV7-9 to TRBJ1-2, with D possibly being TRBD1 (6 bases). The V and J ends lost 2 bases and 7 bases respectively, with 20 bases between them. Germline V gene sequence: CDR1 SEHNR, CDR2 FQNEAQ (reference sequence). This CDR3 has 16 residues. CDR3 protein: CASSLSALGAQSGYTF. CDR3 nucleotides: TGTGCCAGCAGCTTAAGTGCTCTGGGGGCTCAGAGTGGCTACACCTTC. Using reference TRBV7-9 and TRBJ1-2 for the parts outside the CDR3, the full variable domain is DTGVSQNPRHKITKRGQNVTFRCDPISEHNRLYWYRQTLGQGPEFLTYFQNEAQLEKSRLLSDRFSAERPKGSFSTLEIQRTEQGDSAMYLCASSLSALGAQSGYTFGSGTRLTVV.

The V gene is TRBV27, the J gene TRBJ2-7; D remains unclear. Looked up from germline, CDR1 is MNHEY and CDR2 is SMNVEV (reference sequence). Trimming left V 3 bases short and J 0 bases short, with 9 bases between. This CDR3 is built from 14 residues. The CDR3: CASSFYPDSYEQYF. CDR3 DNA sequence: TGTGCCAGCAGTTTCTATCCCGACTCCTACGAGCAGTACTTC.

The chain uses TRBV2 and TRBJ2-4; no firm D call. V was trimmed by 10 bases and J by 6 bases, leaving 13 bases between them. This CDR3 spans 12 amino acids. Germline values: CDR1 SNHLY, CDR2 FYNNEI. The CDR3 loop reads CATDRGGNIQYF. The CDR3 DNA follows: TGTGCCACCGATCGTGGCGGAAACATTCAGTACTTC.

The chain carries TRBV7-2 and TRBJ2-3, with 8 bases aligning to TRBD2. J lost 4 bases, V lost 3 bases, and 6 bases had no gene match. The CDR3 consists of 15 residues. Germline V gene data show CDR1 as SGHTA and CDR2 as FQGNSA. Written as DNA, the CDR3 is TGTGCCAGCAGCTTGGTAGCGGGGAGCTCAGATACGCAGTATTTT. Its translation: CASSLVAGSSDTQYF.

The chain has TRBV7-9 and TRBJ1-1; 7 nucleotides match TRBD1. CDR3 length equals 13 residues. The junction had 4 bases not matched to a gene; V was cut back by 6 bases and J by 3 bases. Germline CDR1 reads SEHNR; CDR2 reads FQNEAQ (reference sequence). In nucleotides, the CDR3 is TGTGCCAGCAGTCTAACAGGGGACACTGAAGCTTTCTTT. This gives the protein CASSLTGDTEAFF.

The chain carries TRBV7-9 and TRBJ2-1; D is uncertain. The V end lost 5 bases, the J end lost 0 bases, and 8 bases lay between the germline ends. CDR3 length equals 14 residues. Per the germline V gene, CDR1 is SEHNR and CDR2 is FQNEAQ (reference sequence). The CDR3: CASSETDSYNEQFF. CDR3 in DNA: TGTGCCAGCAGCGAAACAGACTCCTACAATGAGCAGTTCTTC.

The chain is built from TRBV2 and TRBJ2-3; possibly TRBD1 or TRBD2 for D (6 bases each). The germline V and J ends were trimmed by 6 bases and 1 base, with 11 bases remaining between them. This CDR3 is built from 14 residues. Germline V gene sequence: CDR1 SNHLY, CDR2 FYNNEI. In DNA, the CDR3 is TGTGCCAGCAGGGGGGGCCCGGGCACAGATACGCAGTATTTT. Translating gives CASRGGPGTDTQYF.

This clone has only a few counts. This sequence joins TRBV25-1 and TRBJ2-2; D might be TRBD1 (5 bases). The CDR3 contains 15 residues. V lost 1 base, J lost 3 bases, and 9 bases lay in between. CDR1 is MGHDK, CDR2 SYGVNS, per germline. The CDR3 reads CASSESRVDTGELFF. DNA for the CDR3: TGTGCCAGCAGTGAATCCAGGGTCGACACCGGGGAGCTGTTTTTT.

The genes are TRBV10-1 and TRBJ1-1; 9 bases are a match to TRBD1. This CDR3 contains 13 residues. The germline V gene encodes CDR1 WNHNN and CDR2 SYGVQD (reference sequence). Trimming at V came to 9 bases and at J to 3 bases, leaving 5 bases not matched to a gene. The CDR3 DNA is TGCGCCAGTAACCGGGACAGGGACACTGAAGCTTTCTTT. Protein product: CASNRDRDTEAFF.

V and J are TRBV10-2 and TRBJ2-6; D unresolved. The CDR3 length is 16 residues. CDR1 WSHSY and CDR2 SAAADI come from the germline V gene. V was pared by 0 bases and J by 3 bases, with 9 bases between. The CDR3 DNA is TGCGCCAGCAGTGAGTCGATAAGAGGTGGGGCCAACGTCCTGACTTTC. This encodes CASSESIRGGANVLTF.

The CDR3 coding sequence is TGCGCCAGCAGCCAAGAGGGACTAGCGTTCCCTGATACGCAGTATTTT. Translation: CASSQEGLAFPDTQYF. V is TRBV4-1 and J is TRBJ2-3; 10 nucleotides align to TRBD2. The CDR3 is 16 amino acids. Looked up from germline, CDR1 is MGHRA and CDR2 is YSYEKL. Unmatched junction bases numbered 6, after V lost 0 bases and J lost 6 bases.

CDR3 nucleotides: TGTGCCACCAGCGACTCTAGCGGAGCCTCCTCTGGGGCCAACGTCCTGACTTTC. This gives the protein CATSDSSGASSGANVLTF. The rearrangement links TRBV15 to TRBJ2-6; 7 nucleotides match TRBD2. Germline CDR1 and CDR2: LNHNV and YYDKDF (reference sequence). This CDR3 is 18 amino acids long. V lost 5 bases and J lost 0; bases outside the gene matches: 10.

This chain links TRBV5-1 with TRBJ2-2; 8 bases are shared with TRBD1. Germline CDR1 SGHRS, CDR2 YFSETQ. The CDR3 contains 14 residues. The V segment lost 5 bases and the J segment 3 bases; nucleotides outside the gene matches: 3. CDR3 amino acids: CASSLQGDTGELFF. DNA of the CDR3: TGCGCCAGCAGTTTACAGGGGGACACCGGGGAGCTGTTTTTT.

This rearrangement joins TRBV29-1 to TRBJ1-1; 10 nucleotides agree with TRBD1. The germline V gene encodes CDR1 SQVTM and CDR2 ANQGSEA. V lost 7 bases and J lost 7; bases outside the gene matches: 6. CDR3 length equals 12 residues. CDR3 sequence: CSGDRGRGEAFF. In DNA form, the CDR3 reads TGCAGCGGCGACAGGGGGCGGGGTGAAGCTTTCTTT.

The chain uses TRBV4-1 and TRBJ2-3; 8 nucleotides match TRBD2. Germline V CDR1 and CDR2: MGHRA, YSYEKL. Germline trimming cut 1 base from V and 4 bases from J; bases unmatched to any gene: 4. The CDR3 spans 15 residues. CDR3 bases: TGCGCCAGCAGCCAAGTGAGCGGGAGCTCAGATACGCAGTATTTT. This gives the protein CASSQVSGSSDTQYF.

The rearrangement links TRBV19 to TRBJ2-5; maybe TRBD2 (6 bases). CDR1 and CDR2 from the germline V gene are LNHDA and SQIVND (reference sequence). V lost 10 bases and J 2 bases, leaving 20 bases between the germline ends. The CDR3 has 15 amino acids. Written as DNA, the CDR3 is TGTGCCATACAACATCGAGCCGGGACTCAAGAGACCCAGTACTTC. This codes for CAIQHRAGTQETQYF.